This T cell receptor beta chain was identified in a study of T cell responses to AZD1222 COVID-19 vaccine. On the study more broadly: Both about-4-week and about-12-week second-dose recipients were combined. General study points: Only 6 or 7 individuals given AZD1222 were seropositive at baseline. Nearly half of the spike-specific TCRs reportedly recognize variant regions that carry no mutations. Regions 160-218 and 743-854 dominated among vaccine-associated CD4 TCRs spanning spike.

Trimming took 5 bases from V and 5 from J, leaving 9 bases between them. This CDR3 contains 13 residues. Assay used: immunoSEQ multiplex PCR; TCRdb lists only in-frame clones, some missing. The sample has 96,000 or so clones, roughly nine tenths seen once. Regarding this clone: Its specificity is unknown.

The source is an adult in good health. The sample was peripheral blood, taken on day 0 of AZD1222 vaccination. The genes are TRBV12-3 or TRBV12-4 and TRBJ1-4; no clear D gene. In DNA form, the CDR3 reads TGTGCCAGCAGTGCCGACCTGAATGAAAAACTGTTTTTT. This gives the protein CASSADLNEKLFF.